This TCR beta chain was found in a study of T cells in localized non-small cell lung cancer. Study results and limitations: Uninvolved adjacent lung showed higher T cell clonality than tumor. Longer overall survival was seen with higher T cell density measured in blood. Adjacent lung was found to contain a median approximately 60 of the top 100 tumor clones. Sequencing was restricted to one tumor region; therefore, heterogeneity remains possible.

In regard to this clone: Its specificity is not known.

Repertoires were generated with immunoSEQ multiplex PCR, while TCRdb's copy carries only in-frame clones and drops some. The sample consists of about 35,000 clones, under 90% of them appearing once. CDR3 length: 15 residues. Germline CDR1 is SGHDT and CDR2 is YYEEEE. Deletions cut 3 bases from V and 7 bases from J, with 19 bases between. The gene calls are TRBV5-6 and TRBJ1-2, with D perhaps TRBD1 (5 bases). The input for sequencing was peripheral blood, taken before any cancer treatment. The source of this sequence is a man aged 35-75 years with stage I lung adenocarcinoma. The CDR3 bases are TGTGCCAGCAGCTACGTCAGGGTTTCCAGCCCTGGCTACACCTTC. It is translated as CASSYVRVSSPGYTF.